This T cell receptor beta chain was profiled in a study of OX40 agonist ivuxolimab in advanced cancers. Turning to the study itself: Partial responses, seen in three patients, involved one hepatocellular carcinoma and two cutaneous melanomas.

Sequencing was performed with immunoSEQ multiplex PCR; in TCRdb, only in-frame clones are kept and a portion is missing. The sample has 60,000 to 85,000 clones; roughly 90% are singletons. The length of the CDR3 is 16 residues. CDR1 is LNHDA, CDR2 SQIVND, per germline (reference sequence). The ends were cut back, 8 bases at V and 0 bases at J, with 17 bases in the middle. This receptor was taken from an adult with an advanced solid tumor such as melanoma, head and neck, liver or kidney cancer. The V and J genes are TRBV19 and TRBJ1-3; tentative D call: TRBD1 (5 bases). Sequences were derived from CD4+ or CD8+ T cells sorted from blood, sampled in a trial of the OX40 agonist ivuxolimab. CDR3 loop: CASLEASGASGNTIYF. In nucleotides, the CDR3 is TGTGCCAGTCTAGAAGCGTCCGGGGCCTCTGGAAACACCATATATTTT.